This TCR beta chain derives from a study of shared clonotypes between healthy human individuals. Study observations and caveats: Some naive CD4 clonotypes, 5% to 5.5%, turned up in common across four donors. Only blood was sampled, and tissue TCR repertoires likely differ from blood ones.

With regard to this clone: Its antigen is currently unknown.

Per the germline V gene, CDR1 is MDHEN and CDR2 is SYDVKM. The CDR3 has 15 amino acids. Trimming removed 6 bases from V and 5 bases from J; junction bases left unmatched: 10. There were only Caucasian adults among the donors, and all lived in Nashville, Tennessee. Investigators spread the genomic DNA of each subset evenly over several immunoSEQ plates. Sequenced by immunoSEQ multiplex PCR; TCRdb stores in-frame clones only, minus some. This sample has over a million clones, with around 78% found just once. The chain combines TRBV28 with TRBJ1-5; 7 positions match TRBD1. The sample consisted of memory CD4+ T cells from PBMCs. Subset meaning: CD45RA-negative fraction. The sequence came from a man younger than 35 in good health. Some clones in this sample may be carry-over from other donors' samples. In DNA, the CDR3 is TGTGCCAGCAGATTCATCGACAGGGATGATCAGCCCCAGCATTTT. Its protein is CASRFIDRDDQPQHF.